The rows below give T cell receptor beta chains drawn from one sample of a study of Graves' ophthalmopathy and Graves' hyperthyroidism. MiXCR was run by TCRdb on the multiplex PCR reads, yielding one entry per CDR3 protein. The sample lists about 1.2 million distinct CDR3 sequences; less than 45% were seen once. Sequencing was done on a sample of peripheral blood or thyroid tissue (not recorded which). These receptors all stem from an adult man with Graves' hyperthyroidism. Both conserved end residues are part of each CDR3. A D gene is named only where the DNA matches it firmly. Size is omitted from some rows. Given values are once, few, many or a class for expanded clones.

CDR3nt: TGTGCCACCAGTGATAACAGGTTCACCGGGGAGCTGTTTTTT
CDR3aa: CATSDNRFTGELFF
abundance: NA
v_gene: TRBV24-1
j_gene: TRBJ2-2
d_gene: NA

CDR3nt: TGTGCCTGCCTTAAGCCGGGACAGGGAAATTCACCCCTCCACTTT
CDR3aa: CACLKPGQGNSPLHF
abundance: NA
v_gene: TRBV19
j_gene: TRBJ1-6
d_gene: TRBD1

CDR3nt: TGTGCCAGCACCCGGTCTAGCACCATATATTTT
CDR3aa: CASTRSSTIYF
abundance: many
v_gene: TRBV7-9
j_gene: TRBJ1-3
d_gene: NA

CDR3nt: TGCAGTGCTAGAGATTTCTTCTCCCCGTTGGCCTTC
CDR3aa: CSARDFFSPLAF
abundance: many
v_gene: TRBV20-1
j_gene: TRBJ1-2
d_gene: NA

CDR3nt: TGTGCCATCAGCCATCCAGGGGGGGCTTCACCCCTCCACTTT
CDR3aa: CAISHPGGASPLHF
abundance: NA
v_gene: TRBV10-3
j_gene: TRBJ1-6
d_gene: TRBD1

CDR3nt: TGTGCCAGCAGCTTAGCGAGCACGAGCGGAACCTTCCAAGAGACCCAGTACTTC
CDR3aa: CASSLASTSGTFQETQYF
abundance: many
v_gene: TRBV7-6
j_gene: TRBJ2-5
d_gene: NA

CDR3nt: TGTGCCAGCAGTTTAGGTTTCGGTTCGACCGGGGAGCTGTTTTTT
CDR3aa: CASSLGFGSTGELFF
abundance: NA
v_gene: TRBV12-3/TRBV12-4
j_gene: TRBJ2-2
d_gene: NA

CDR3nt: TGTGCCAGCAGCTCCGACTTCTCTGGGGCCAACGTCCTGACTTTC
CDR3aa: CASSSDFSGANVLTF
abundance: few
v_gene: TRBV7-9
j_gene: TRBJ2-6
d_gene: NA

CDR3nt: TGTGCCAGCAGTTTATGGGACAGGGCGAGCAGTGACGAAGCTTTCTTT
CDR3aa: CASSLWDRASSDEAFF
abundance: NA
v_gene: TRBV28
j_gene: TRBJ1-1
d_gene: TRBD1

CDR3nt: TGTGCCAGCAGCTGGTTTGGGACAAGTGAAAAACTGTTTTTT
CDR3aa: CASSWFGTSEKLFF
abundance: many
v_gene: TRBV6-5
j_gene: TRBJ1-4
d_gene: NA

CDR3nt: TGTGCCAGCAGTTACTCGAGCAGCGCCGTTGAAAAACTGTTTTTT
CDR3aa: CASSYSSSAVEKLFF
abundance: NA
v_gene: TRBV6-2/TRBV6-3
j_gene: TRBJ1-4
d_gene: NA

CDR3nt: TGTGCCAGCAGCTTGGAGGGGCGGACGCCAGAGACCCAGTACTTC
CDR3aa: CASSLEGRTPETQYF
abundance: NA
v_gene: TRBV5-4
j_gene: TRBJ2-5
d_gene: NA

CDR3nt: TGTGCCTGGAGTGTACAACAGAACACTGAAGCTTTCTTT
CDR3aa: CAWSVQQNTEAFF
abundance: NA
v_gene: TRBV30
j_gene: TRBJ1-1
d_gene: NA

CDR3nt: TGTGCCAGCTCGGGACATAACACCGGGGAGCTGTTTTTT
CDR3aa: CASSGHNTGELFF
abundance: few
v_gene: TRBV6-2/TRBV6-3
j_gene: TRBJ2-2
d_gene: NA

CDR3nt: TGCAGCGTTGTGAGGCACAATGGCTACACCTTC
CDR3aa: CSVVRHNGYTF
abundance: NA
v_gene: TRBV29-1
j_gene: TRBJ1-2
d_gene: NA

CDR3nt: TGTGCCACCAGCAACTACAGGCCTGGAAACACCATATATTTT
CDR3aa: CATSNYRPGNTIYF
abundance: many
v_gene: TRBV15
j_gene: TRBJ1-3
d_gene: NA